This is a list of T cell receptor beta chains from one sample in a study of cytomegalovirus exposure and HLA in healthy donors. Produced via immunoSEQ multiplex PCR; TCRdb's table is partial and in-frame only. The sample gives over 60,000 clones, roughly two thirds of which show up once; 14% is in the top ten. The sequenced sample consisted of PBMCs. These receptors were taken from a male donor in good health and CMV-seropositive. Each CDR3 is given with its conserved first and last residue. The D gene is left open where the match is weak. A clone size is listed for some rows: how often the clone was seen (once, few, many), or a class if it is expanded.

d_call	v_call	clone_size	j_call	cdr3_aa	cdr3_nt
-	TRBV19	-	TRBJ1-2	CASSMRSYGYTF	TGTGCCAGTAGTATGAGGAGCTATGGCTACACCTTC
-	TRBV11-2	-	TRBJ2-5	CASSLPPQGRETQYF	TGTGCCAGCAGCTTACCGCCACAGGGTAGGGAGACCCAGTACTTC
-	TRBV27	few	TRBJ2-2	CASSPRDFNGGELFF	TGTGCCAGCAGCCCCCGGGACTTTAACGGCGGGGAGCTGTTTTTT
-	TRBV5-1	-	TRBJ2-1	CASSLDGSVRGEQFF	TGCGCCAGCAGCTTGGATGGTTCGGTGAGGGGGGAGCAGTTCTTC
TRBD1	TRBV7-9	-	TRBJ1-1	CASTPRTGRDTEAFF	TGTGCCAGCACCCCTAGGACAGGGCGGGACACTGAAGCTTTCTTT
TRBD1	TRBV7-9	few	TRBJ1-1	CASSPQGAIRYTEAFF	TGTGCCAGCAGCCCACAGGGGGCGATTAGGTACACTGAAGCTTTCTTT
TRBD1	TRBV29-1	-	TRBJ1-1	CSVGNTGVQTEAFF	TGCAGCGTTGGCAATACAGGGGTGCAGACTGAAGCTTTCTTT
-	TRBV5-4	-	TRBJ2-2	CASSLDSGLNTGELFF	TGTGCCAGCAGCTTGGATTCGGGACTGAACACCGGGGAGCTGTTTTTT
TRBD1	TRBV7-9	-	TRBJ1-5	CSSGQGGNQPQHF	TGTTCCAGCGGACAGGGGGGAAATCAGCCCCAGCATTTT
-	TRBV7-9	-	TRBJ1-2	CASSPSSGYTF	TGTGCCAGCAGCCCTAGTTCGGGCTACACCTTC
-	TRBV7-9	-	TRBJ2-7	CASSSGLGDEQYF	TGTGCCAGCAGCTCGGGCTTGGGAGACGAGCAGTACTTC
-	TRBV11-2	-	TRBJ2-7	CASSLGAGKTYEQYF	TGTGCCAGCAGCTTAGGGGCAGGAAAGACCTACGAGCAGTACTTC
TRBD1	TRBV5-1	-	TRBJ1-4	CASSPTTGDEKLFF	TGCGCCAGCAGCCCTACGACAGGGGATGAAAAACTGTTTTTT
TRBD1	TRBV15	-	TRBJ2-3	CATSFTGGATDTQYF	TGTGCCACCAGCTTTACAGGGGGCGCGACAGATACGCAGTATTTT
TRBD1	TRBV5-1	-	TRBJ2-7	CASSAGQGSSYEQYF	TGCGCCAGCAGCGCGGGACAGGGGAGCTCCTACGAGCAGTACTTC
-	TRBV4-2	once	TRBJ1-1	CASSQVTGEAFF	TGTGCCAGCAGCCAAGTAACGGGTGAAGCTTTCTTT
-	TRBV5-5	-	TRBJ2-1	CASSLWGPVEQFF	TGTGCCAGCAGCTTGTGGGGGCCTGTTGAGCAGTTCTTC
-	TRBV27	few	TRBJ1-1	CASSFYPPNTEAFF	TGTGCCAGCAGTTTCTACCCCCCGAACACTGAAGCTTTCTTT
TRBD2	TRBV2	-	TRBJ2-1	CASKTPDMGGEFF	TGTGCCAGCAAAACTCCCGACATGGGGGGGGAGTTCTTC
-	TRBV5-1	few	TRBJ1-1	CASKIDQNTEAFF	TGCGCCAGCAAGATAGATCAGAACACTGAAGCTTTCTTT
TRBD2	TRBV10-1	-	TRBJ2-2	CASGRLAGTGELFF	TGCGCCAGCGGTCGGCTAGCGGGAACCGGGGAGCTGTTTTTT
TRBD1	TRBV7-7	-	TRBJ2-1	CASSTGAEGQGAGRNEQFF	TGTGCCAGCAGTACGGGCGCGGAAGGACAGGGGGCGGGAAGGAATGAGCAGTTCTTC
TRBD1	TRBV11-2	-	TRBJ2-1	CASSFTVGQGGKMDEQFF	TGTGCCAGCAGCTTCACCGTGGGACAGGGGGGCAAAATGGATGAGCAGTTCTTC
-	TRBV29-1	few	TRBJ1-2	CSVARQSNYGYTF	TGCAGCGTTGCAAGACAGTCTAACTATGGCTACACCTTC
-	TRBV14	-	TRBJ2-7	CASSRQRYEQYF	TGTGCCAGCAGCCGACAGCGCTACGAGCAGTACTTC
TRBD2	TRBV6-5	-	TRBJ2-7	CASSFGGYEQYF	TGTGCCAGCAGTTTCGGGGGGTACGAGCAGTACTTC
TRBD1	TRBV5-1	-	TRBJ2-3	CASSGTGAPSDTQYF	TGCGCCAGCAGCGGAACAGGGGCACCTTCCGATACGCAGTATTTT
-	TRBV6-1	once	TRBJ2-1	CASSEAGIAIYNEQFF	TGTGCCAGCAGTGAAGCGGGGATAGCGATTTACAATGAGCAGTTCTTC
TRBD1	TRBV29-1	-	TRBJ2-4	CSVEGQGNIQYF	TGCAGCGTTGAGGGACAGGGAAACATTCAGTACTTC
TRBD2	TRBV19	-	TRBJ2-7	CASSWTSGRAVTYEQYF	TGTGCCAGTAGTTGGACTAGCGGGAGGGCCGTAACCTACGAGCAGTACTTC
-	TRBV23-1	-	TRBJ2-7	CASSLGKGSSYEQYF	TGCGCCAGCAGTCTGGGGAAAGGGAGCTCCTACGAGCAGTACTTC
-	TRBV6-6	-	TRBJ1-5	CASSYSGRSGQPQHF	TGTGCCAGCAGTTACTCAGGAAGGAGCGGTCAGCCCCAGCATTTT
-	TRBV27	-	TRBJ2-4	CASTSVGLAKNIQYF	TGTGCCAGCACCTCAGTGGGCCTAGCCAAAAACATTCAGTACTTC
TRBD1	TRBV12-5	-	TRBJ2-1	CASGRTGAEQFF	TGTGCTAGTGGGAGGACAGGGGCTGAGCAGTTCTTC
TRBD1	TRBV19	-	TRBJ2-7	CASSPRGSYEQYF	TGTGCCAGTAGCCCCAGGGGGTCCTACGAGCAGTACTTC
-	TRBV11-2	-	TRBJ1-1	CASSTQEGTEAFF	TGTGCCAGCAGCACCCAGGAGGGTACTGAAGCTTTCTTT
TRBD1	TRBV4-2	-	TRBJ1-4	CASSQASGGRNEKLFF	TGTGCCAGCAGCCAAGCGTCAGGGGGCCGTAATGAAAAACTGTTTTTT
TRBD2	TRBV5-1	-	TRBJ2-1	CASSLGLAGGGEQFF	TGCGCCAGCAGCTTGGGACTAGCGGGAGGGGGTGAGCAGTTCTTC
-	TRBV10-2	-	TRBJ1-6	CASSESAGHRSPLHF	TGCGCCAGCAGTGAGTCAGCGGGACACCGTTCACCCCTCCACTTT
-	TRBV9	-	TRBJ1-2	CASSIHSGGYTF	TGTGCCAGCAGCATTCACAGCGGGGGCTACACCTTC
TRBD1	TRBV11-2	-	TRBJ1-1	CASSALNRGTSNTEAFF	TGTGCCAGCAGCGCGTTAAACAGGGGGACTTCGAACACTGAAGCTTTCTTT
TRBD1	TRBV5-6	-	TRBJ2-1	CASSNRGWNNEQFF	TGTGCCAGCAGCAACAGGGGGTGGAACAATGAGCAGTTCTTC
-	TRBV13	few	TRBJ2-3	CASSPTSATADTQYF	TGTGCCAGCAGCCCGACCTCGGCCACAGCAGATACGCAGTATTTT
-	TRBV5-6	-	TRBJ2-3	CASSLGTSTDTQYF	TGTGCCAGCAGTTTAGGGACTAGCACAGATACGCAGTATTTT
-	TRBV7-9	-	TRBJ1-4	CASSLGYNEKLFF	TGTGCCAGCAGCTTGGGCTATAATGAAAAACTGTTTTTT
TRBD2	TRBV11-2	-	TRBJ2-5	CASSYSAGGRAETQYF	TGTGCCAGCAGCTACTCCGCGGGGGGTCGGGCGGAGACCCAGTACTTC
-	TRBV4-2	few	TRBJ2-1	CASSQEGLIQEQFF	TGTGCCAGCAGCCAAGAAGGACTGATTCAAGAGCAGTTCTTC
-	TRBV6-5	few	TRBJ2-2	CASSSARELFF	TGTGCCAGCAGTTCTGCGAGGGAGCTGTTTTTT
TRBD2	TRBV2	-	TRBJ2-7	CASRGLGGYEQYF	TGTGCCAGCAGGGGACTAGGGGGCTACGAGCAGTACTTC
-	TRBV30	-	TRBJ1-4	CAWSPGQRGLEKLFF	TGTGCCTGGAGTCCGGGTCAAAGGGGCTTAGAAAAACTGTTTTTT
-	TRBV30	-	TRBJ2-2	CAWSITTKAGELFF	TGTGCCTGGAGTATAACTACCAAGGCCGGGGAGCTGTTTTTT
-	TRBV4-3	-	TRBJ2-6	CASSQSPGQVRSGANVLTF	TGCGCCAGCAGCCAATCCCCTGGGCAGGTTCGCTCTGGGGCCAACGTCCTGACTTTC
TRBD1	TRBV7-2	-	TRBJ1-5	CASSTTTGSGQPQHF	TGTGCCAGCAGCACAACGACAGGGTCGGGTCAGCCCCAGCATTTT